This TCR beta chain was captured in a study of shared clonotypes between healthy human individuals. Method: immunoSEQ multiplex PCR; TCRdb's copy keeps in-frame clones and lacks some. Among approximately 640,000 clones, roughly 78% were seen once, and the ten largest hold approximately 1.8%. The V end lost 3 bases, the J end lost 1 base, and 20 bases lay between the germline ends. Germline CDR1 is SGHAT and CDR2 is FQNNGV. This CDR3 is 18 amino acids long. This receptor was taken from a woman aged 25-40 years in good health. The sequenced material came from memory CD4+ T cells sorted from blood. As to subset: CD45RA-negative fraction. The chain couples TRBV11-2 to TRBJ2-3; D call uncertain. CDR3 bases: TGTGCCAGCAGCTTTGATAACCCCGCTGGGAAAGGCACAGATACGCAGTATTTT. Its protein is CASSFDNPAGKGTDTQYF.